This T cell receptor (beta chain) is from a study of long-term antiretroviral therapy in people with HIV (dated by TCRdb to about 2022). In terms of the full investigation: The earliest samples were collected roughly a decade before the 2015 WHO recommendation for immediate ART, at a time when ART was usually postponed until CD4 counts fell. A total of roughly 200 cryopreserved PBMC samples came from 25 to 35 adults with confirmed HIV infection and were collected serially over a mean of around 6 years (range 1-12). This retrospective serial study examined whether starting ART and sustained HIV suppression were associated with changes in the composition and diversity of the TRB repertoire in peripheral blood. No cross-contamination during QIAcube processing was seen in test extractions of a monoclonal T-cell line run alongside about 33 polyclonal samples. Among the 30 to 35 participants with HIV, over nine were female.

What the work shows at the level of the full study, not this receptor alone: Samples dated from 2004 to 2017, and the ART regimens used may be less effective than current ones. Since PBMC availability was limited, sequencing covered only the TCR beta chain, with no alpha chain pairing. ART initiation was associated with a significant increase in TRB diversity, but diversity stayed significantly below transplant donor controls even after long-term ART. Unsorted PBMC were profiled instead of sorted CD4+ and CD8+ T cells because pre-ART samples had limited cell numbers. Narrower CDR3 length ranges were observed in HIV repertoires than in controls, and an antigen-experienced repertoire with only a slight naive shift after ART was suggested by the network structure. At every time point, the repertoire was dominated by expanded TRB clones first identified before ART initiation, although this dominance fluctuated and, in many PLHIV, declined after ART. Inferences about post-ART repertoire changes are limited because no data were available on ART adherence, viral resistance or therapy changes.

As concerns this clone: Its antigen remains undetermined. Per-base quality was not reported, and no clone a single base away is much larger than it.

Participants were included only if at least one PBMC sample before ART initiation and at least two post-ART samples were available. Every participant with HIV received treatment in the United States of America. Cryopreserved samples of about 0.9-11 million PBMC were thawed and washed before DNA extraction. At the time of the earliest PBMC sample, participants with HIV were aged between about 20 and 55 years. PBMC samples were contributed by each participant from 1-4 timepoints before ART initiation and 2-8 timepoints after ART initiation, with a median of 7 samples. Serial HIV viral load, CD4+ T-cell count, ART history and demographic data were obtained for every participant. Using a Qiagen kit on a QIAcube, genomic DNA was extracted from unsorted PBMC, with samples processed in batches of 12. The immunoSEQ hsTCRB v3.0 assay was used at survey level resolution for TRB variable region sequencing. TRB sequencing targeted a depth of 40,000-50,000 T-cell genomes per sample. An Illumina MiSeq with a v3 150-cycle kit was used to sequence the pooled TRB libraries. The original methods were these. Repertoire analysis was performed in R inside a reproducible Nextflow workflow that covered QC, data transformation and analysis. Custom analyses were implemented in LymphoSeq2, an R package for AIRR-Seq data exploration. A few samples yielding fewer than 5000 total TRB sequences were excluded, leaving approximately 200 analyzed HIV repertoires. Of the approximately 190 retained HIV repertoires, almost 60 were collected before and under 150 after ART initiation. Repertoires were downsampled to 5000 TRB nucleotide sequences, and summary statistics were averaged over 100 downsampling iterations. Only TRB sequences with CDR3 regions of at least seven amino acids were retained for analysis. Two measures captured diversity: a Shannon entropy-derived clonality score and the Gini coefficient. Repertoire networks linked the top 5000 CDR3 amino acid sequences whenever two sequences differed by an edit distance of one. For TRB CDR3 amino acid sequences, antigen specificity groups and MHC restriction were predicted with GLIPH2. Known CMV, EBV, HIV or tissue antigen associations were flagged by matching CDR3 amino acid sequences against VDJdb and McPAS-TCR. Pre-ART, post-ART and control groups were compared with Wilcoxon signed-rank tests and Holm-Bonferroni correction. TCRdb took this table from immuneACCESS and kept in-frame rearrangements with V and J called. Such tables lack part of the clones; where checked against another copy, unresolved V genes explain under half of the gap, and the rest is unexplained. For V, J and clone size, that table is used; D and trimming come from the DNA. Recorded for this sample are some 15,000 clones; about four fifths of them occurred a single time. Roughly 14% of the sample comes from the top ten.

CDR1 MNHNY and CDR2 SVGAGI were looked up in the germline V gene (reference sequence). CDR3 length: 14 amino acids, cysteine to phenylalanine. The retained sequence is limited to the CDR3, 42 bases, with the frame set at the first base. V sheds 0 bases and J sheds 6 bases, leaving 9 bases between their ends. Sequences were derived from unsorted PBMCs, sampled less than 3.3 years after starting antiretroviral therapy. This receptor was taken from a woman between 40 and 50 years old with HIV. The rearrangement combines TRBV6-6 with TRBJ2-1; no D gene is confidently identified. Read as DNA, the sequence is TGTGCCAGCAGTTACTCGTCCCTGCCCAATGAGCAGTTCTTC. The encoded protein is CASSYSSLPNEQFF.